The present entry profiles one T cell receptor beta chain with its context. Sequencing used immunoSEQ multiplex PCR; TCRdb keeps in-frame clones, though not all of them. The sample has fewer than 250,000 clones; roughly 85% are singletons. CDR1 is SGHDN and CDR2 is FVKESK in the germline V gene. The CDR3 length is 16 residues. Trimming took off 2 bases at V and 1 base at J, with 12 bases between the two ends. This specimen belongs to a study of blood T cell repertoires in COVID-19. Study as a whole: Nucleic acid was either cDNA or gDNA, and it came from T cells, B-cell-depleted T cells, or PBMCs.

What was sequenced was PBMCs or T cells enriched from blood (not recorded which). The chain uses TRBV14 and TRBJ1-3; D remains unclear. The origin of this receptor is a woman aged 45 to 65 with acute COVID-19. The CDR3, as DNA: TGTGCCAGCAGCCAATTTCGAGGTGGATCTGGAAACACCATATATTTT. Translated, it gives CASSQFRGGSGNTIYF.